A selection of T cell receptor beta chains follows, all from one sample in a study of blood T cells in healthy people across ages. TCRdb redid the calling of the 5' RACE reads with MiXCR, one entry per CDR3 protein. The table lists approximately 680,000 distinct CDR3 sequences, less than 40% of them singletons. The source material was blood. The receptors derive from an elderly woman in good health. Each CDR3 is given with its conserved first and last residue. The D gene is left open where the match is weak. Clone size is not always given. Where it is, it says once, few, many or a class for expanded clones.

- | TRBJ2-5 | TRBV12-3/TRBV12-4 | - | TGTGCCAGCACCGTACGGGGGGAGACCCAGTACTTC | CASTVRGETQYF
- | TRBJ1-1 | TRBV9 | - | TGTGCCAGCAGCGTAGAATCGCCCGGAGGGACGCCTAAGACTGAAGCTTTCTTT | CASSVESPGGTPKTEAFF
many | TRBJ2-1 | TRBV12-3/TRBV12-4 | - | TGTGCCAGCAGCTTGGTCGAGCAGTTCTTC | CASSLVEQFF
many | TRBJ2-7 | TRBV30 | - | TGTGCCTGGAGTGTACAGGTCTACGAGCAGTACTTC | CAWSVQVYEQYF
many | TRBJ2-1 | TRBV11-2 | - | TGTGCCAGCAGCTTAGTGCCGGGCGGGAATGAGCAGTTCTTC | CASSLVPGGNEQFF
many | TRBJ2-3 | TRBV6-5 | - | TGTGCCAGCAGTTACTCGCCCGATTTCACAGATACGCAGTATTTT | CASSYSPDFTDTQYF
few | TRBJ2-2 | TRBV11-2 | - | TGTGCCAGCAGCTTATCAGGGATACCCGGGGAGCTGTTTTTT | CASSLSGIPGELFF
many | TRBJ2-7 | TRBV11-1 | TRBD1 | TGTGCCAGCAGCTGGACCGGGACAGGGGGCTACGAGCAGTACTTC | CASSWTGTGGYEQYF
- | TRBJ1-1 | TRBV5-6 | - | TGTGCCAGCAGCTTATTCAGCCTGGAGGACACTGAAGCTTTCTTT | CASSLFSLEDTEAFF
- | TRBJ2-4 | TRBV10-2 | - | TGCGCCAGCAGAAGCGACAGGGAGGTGGCCATTCAGTACTTC | CASRSDREVAIQYF
many | TRBJ2-5 | TRBV6-5 | - | TGTGCCAGCAGCGCAGGGCGCGAGACCCAGTACTTC | CASSAGRETQYF
few | TRBJ2-3 | TRBV3-1 | - | TGTGCCAGCAGCCCTAGGGGGGGGACCACAGATACGCAGTATTTT | CASSPRGGTTDTQYF
few | TRBJ2-1 | TRBV4-1 | - | TGCGCCAGCAGCCAAGTAGGTTTAGATACCAATGAGCAGTTCTTC | CASSQVGLDTNEQFF
- | TRBJ1-5 | TRBV27 | - | TGTGCCAGCAGCCGGGGGACCGACAGGAATCAGCCCCAGCATTTT | CASSRGTDRNQPQHF
few | TRBJ1-1 | TRBV20-1 | TRBD1 | TGCAGTGCTAGTGGGGGACAGGGGAACACTGAAGCTTTCTTT | CSASGGQGNTEAFF
many | TRBJ2-7 | TRBV7-9 | TRBD1 | TGTGCCAGCAGCTTAGCGGACAGGGTCCACGAGCAGTACTTC | CASSLADRVHEQYF
- | TRBJ1-6 | TRBV5-5 | TRBD1 | TGTGCCAGCAGCCTGCTACCGGGACAGGGTTTGAATTCACCCCTCCACTTT | CASSLLPGQGLNSPLHF
- | TRBJ2-7 | TRBV5-5 | TRBD2 | TGTGCCAGCAGCCTGACGACGGGAGGCTACGAGCAGTACTTC | CASSLTTGGYEQYF
many | TRBJ1-6 | TRBV20-1 | - | TGCAGTGCTAGAGACGGGCGGGAGGTCTCCTATAATTCACCCCTCCACTTT | CSARDGREVSYNSPLHF